Following are 8 T cell receptor beta chains from one sample sequenced in a study of lung T cells in sarcoidosis with Löfgren's syndrome (TCRdb year 2017). Instrument used: Illumina MiSeq. The raw public data were reprocessed by TCRdb itself: fastp quality trimming at Q25, MiXCR clonotype calling, in-frame beta chains only. Identical CDR3 protein sequences are pooled into one entry, listed with their most common genes and DNA. In this sample the table shows 15,000 to 25,000 distinct CDR3 sequences, around 20% of which occur a single time. Of the sample, approximately 0.78% falls within the top ten clones. The sequencing input was CD4+ T cells from bronchoalveolar lavage. All receptors come from a human donor with sarcoidosis (Löfgren's syndrome or another form), or a control subject (not recorded which).

This chain connects TRBV20-1 to TRBJ2-5; TRBD2 agrees at 9 bases. V gave up 5 bases and J gave up 1 base; unmatched junction bases: 8. This CDR3 has 15 amino acids. Germline V gene sequence: CDR1 DFQATT, CDR2 SNEGSKA (reference sequence). The CDR3 here is CSAHAGGTLQETQYF. DNA for the CDR3: TGCAGTGCTCATGCGGGAGGGACCCTCCAAGAGACCCAGTACTTC.

This clonotype was observed many times. The V call is TRBV3-1, the J call TRBJ2-7; D not resolved. The CDR3 is made up of 13 amino acids. The germline V gene has CDR1 LGHDT and CDR2 YNNKEL (reference sequence). Trimming took 0 bases from V and 7 from J, leaving 10 bases between them. CDR3 region: CASSQDHRREQYF. In nucleotides, the CDR3 is TGTGCCAGCAGCCAAGATCATAGACGAGAGCAGTACTTC.

This rearrangement joins TRBV12-3 or TRBV12-4 to TRBJ1-5; D remains unclear. V was clipped by 4 bases and J by 12 bases, with 13 bases between them. This CDR3 region has 12 residues. The CDR3 protein is CASSSGPGSQHF. The DNA of the CDR3 is TGTGCCAGCAGTTCCGGACCGGGTAGCCAGCATTTT.

A note on this clonotype: This may come from a read error, since a much larger clone is one base off. The gene calls are TRBV28 and TRBJ2-3; TRBD2 agrees at 7 bases. Germline V gene lookup returns CDR1 MDHEN and CDR2 SYDVKM. This CDR3 has 12 residues. This CDR3 reads CASNRLADMQYF. The CDR3 DNA reads TGTGCCAGCAACCGACTAGCAGATATGCAGTATTTT.

This clonotype was seen repeatedly, ten times or more. The junction differs from germline at one of its ends, possibly a read error. This chain joins TRBV20-1 and TRBJ2-1; TRBD2 matches at 9 bases. CDR1 DFQATT and CDR2 SNEGSKA come from the germline V gene (reference sequence). This CDR3 has 15 amino acids. Here the CDR3 DNA reads TGCAGTGCGAGAGTTCTAGCGGGACACTACAATGAGCAGTTCTTC. Translating it yields CSARVLAGHYNEQFF.

Sample share makes this clonotype medium-sized. The chain employs TRBV6-2 or TRBV6-3 and TRBJ2-7; tentatively, D is TRBD1 (5 bases). Looked up from germline, CDR1 is MNHEY and CDR2 is SVGEGT. The CDR3 sequence is 11 residues long. V lost 6 bases and J lost 4, with 7 bases in between. The CDR3 is CASSRDYEQYF. CDR3 DNA: TGTGCCAGCAGCAGGGATTACGAGCAGTACTTC.

This clonotype is categorized as medium-sized. The rearrangement joins TRBV4-2 to TRBJ2-7; D not resolved. Per germline, CDR1 LGHNA and CDR2 YNFKEQ. V shed 1 base and J shed 2 bases, with 6 bases lying between them. CDR3 length: 13 residues. The CDR3 loop reads CASSQVAAYEQYF. The CDR3 DNA is TGTGCCAGCAGCCAAGTGGCAGCCTACGAGCAGTACTTC.

This clonotype was recorded once. This may be a read error: a much more frequent sequence differs by one nucleotide. CDR3 sequence: CSAMRLEGGTETFF. The CDR3 coding sequence is TGCAGTGCCATGCGCCTAGAGGGCGGTACTGAAACTTTCTTT. The chain combines TRBV20-1 with TRBJ1-1, with D uncertain. Germline-derived CDR1 and CDR2 are DFQATT and SNEGSKA (reference sequence). The CDR3 runs 14 residues.